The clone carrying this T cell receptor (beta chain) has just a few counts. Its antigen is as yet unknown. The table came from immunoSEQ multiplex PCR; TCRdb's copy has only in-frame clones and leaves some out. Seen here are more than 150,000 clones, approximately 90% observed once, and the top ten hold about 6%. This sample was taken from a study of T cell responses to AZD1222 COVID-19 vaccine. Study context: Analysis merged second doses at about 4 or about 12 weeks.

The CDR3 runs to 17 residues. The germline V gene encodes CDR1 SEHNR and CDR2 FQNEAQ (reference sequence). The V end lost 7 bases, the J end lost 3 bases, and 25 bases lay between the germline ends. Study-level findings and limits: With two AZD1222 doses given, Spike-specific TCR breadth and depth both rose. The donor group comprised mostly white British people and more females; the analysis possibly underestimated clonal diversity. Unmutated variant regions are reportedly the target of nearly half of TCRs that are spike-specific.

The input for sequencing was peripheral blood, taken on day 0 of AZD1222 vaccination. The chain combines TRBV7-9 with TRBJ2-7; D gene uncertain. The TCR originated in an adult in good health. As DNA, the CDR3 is TGTGCCAGCACCCGACTTGGCGTGGGCCAGAGAAGCTACGAGCAGTACTTC. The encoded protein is CASTRLGVGQRSYEQYF. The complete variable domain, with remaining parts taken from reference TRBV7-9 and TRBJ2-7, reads DTGVSQNPRHKITKRGQNVTFRCDPISEHNRLYWYRQTLGQGPEFLTYFQNEAQLEKSRLLSDRFSAERPKGSFSTLEIQRTEQGDSAMYLCASTRLGVGQRSYEQYFGPGTRLTVT.